The clone carrying this T cell receptor beta chain was seen a single time. The sample is drawn from a study of blood T cells in healthy people across ages. Using a J-beta primer mix together with a sample-barcoded 5' primer, a second PCR was run for about 6 to 12 cycles. Each sample yielded at least 2.5 million CDR3-containing paired-end reads. TCRdb redid the calling of the 5' RACE reads with MiXCR, one entry per CDR3 protein. The data hold about 1.6 million distinct CDR3 sequences, with about 31% observed a single time. Looked up from germline, CDR1 is SGHVS and CDR2 is FNYEAQ. The CDR3 length is 19 residues. V shed 3 bases and J 2 bases; nucleotides not matched to a gene: 10.

The clonotype originates from a woman aged 30 to 39 in good health. The rearrangement uses TRBV7-6 and TRBJ2-3; TRBD2 matches at 14 bases. The sequencing sample was made of blood. Here the CDR3 DNA reads TGTGCCAGCAGCTTGGGACTAGCGGGAGCGGGGGACTTCACAGATACGCAGTATTTT. Amino acids: CASSLGLAGAGDFTDTQYF.